Included here is one T cell receptor (beta chain) sequence, with context. This clonotype was observed many times. Its antigen is unknown. Base qualities are missing; no much larger clone stands one base away. This entry belongs to a study of read filtering for tumor transcriptome and immune sequencing (dated by TCRdb to 2018 to 2020). For the study in its entirety: The cohort had around 18 male and approximately 15 female patients with a mean age of roughly 70 years, ranging from roughly 45 to 80. TCR-region mapped reads per sample ranged from about 4 to 11 million with IR-seq versus only roughly 75 to 1273 with RNA-seq. The study compared TCR repertoires from targeted immune repertoire sequencing and bulk whole-transcriptome sequencing run on the same bone marrow samples. After DNase treatment, whole-transcriptome libraries were prepared with the TruSeq RNA Access Library Prep Kit. By revised international staging, under 10 patients were R-ISS I, under 20 were R-ISS II and roughly 7 were R-ISS III. A main aim was a read-filtering strategy for immune repertoire data, specifically whether clonotypes supported by a single read should be removed.

Compared with germline, V lacks 1 base and J lacks 8 bases; bases without a gene match: 6. The CDR3 goes from the cysteine to the phenylalanine over 15 residues. The read is trimmed to its CDR3 DNA, 45 bases read in frame from base 1. Broad study findings and their caveats: When single-read clonotypes were removed, the proportions of shared clonotypes in IR-seq and RNA-seq correlated more strongly. The sorted CD138-negative fraction was a mixed bone marrow immune population, not purified T cells. Single-read clonotypes made up 80% to 90% of clonotypes but only approximately 3.2% of total reads in IR-seq, compared with approximately 70% of clonotypes and approximately 40% of reads in RNA-seq. Clonotypes were captured by IR-seq at much higher depth and more reliably than by RNA-seq, and smaller IR-seq throughput was sufficient for identification of most shared clonotypes.

The Immunoverse kit was used to build TCR libraries from around 420 ng RNA, with molecular barcoded adaptors covering alpha/delta and beta/gamma chains. TCR library preparation used the same RNA that was used for transcriptome sequencing. An Illumina HiSeq 4000 with 2 x 150 cycles was used to sequence the TCR libraries. Per the authors' processing: MiXCR aligned TCR reads to human V, D, J and C references and assembled the aligned reads into CDR3 clonotypes, with quality filtering and error correction included. The tcR package in R was used to analyze clonotype counts and gene usage diversity. Raw mapping reads were checked after the RNA-seq reads had been mapped by STAR aligner version 2.5.3a onto the human GRCh37 genome. IR-seq fastq files were randomly downsampled with Seqtk 1.3 to test the effect of sequencing depth on detected clonotypes. The public reads were quality trimmed at Q25 with fastp and then assembled into clones with MiXCR by TCRdb, keeping productive beta chains. Each CDR3 protein appears once, grouped with its most common genes and DNA. TCRdb's processing, not the authors' own work, is the source of the V and J calls. In all, the sample holds approximately 65,000 distinct CDR3 sequences, and approximately 13% of those were seen once. Approximately 50% of the sample goes to the ten largest clones.

Each patient had bone marrow sampled at the time of active disease. Bone marrow mononuclear cells were isolated by Ficoll-Hypaque density gradient centrifugation. CD138-negative cells were obtained by negative selection after labeling with CD138 magnetic microbeads on a MACS separator, removing myeloma plasma cells. The purity of the isolated cells was checked by flow cytometry with CD138 antibodies on an Attune NxT. TRIzol reagent was used to extract total RNA, and a NanoDrop spectrophotometer was used to quantify the extracted RNA. For each patient, paired RNA-seq and IR-seq were run on the CD138-negative bone marrow sample from that patient.

The sequenced sample consisted of a population of CD138-negative cells sorted from bone marrow. Read against the paper, the sample's cell subset or site label means: bone marrow mononuclear cells depleted of CD138+ plasma/myeloma cells by negative magnetic selection. This chain is built from TRBV12-3 or TRBV12-4 and TRBJ2-1, and 9 junctional nucleotides match TRBD2. This clonotype was obtained from a donor at least 40 years old with multiple myeloma. For the CDR3, the sequence is CASSLVASGKDEQFF. The sequenced DNA is TGTGCCAGCAGTTTAGTGGCTAGCGGGAAGGATGAGCAGTTCTTC.